The clone carrying this TCR beta chain was found a few times. No antigen is known for it. The data belong to a study of PD-1 blockade in mismatch repair-deficient tumors. Overall study context: Patients had roughly twelve mismatch repair-deficient cancer types, all previously treated and progressing.

Time point noted: archival surgical resection tumor tissue. Every patient had mismatch repair deficiency by PCR or immunohistochemistry. A few pembrolizumab responders had their TCRs sequenced. General study findings and limits: Tumor-resident clones, often undetectable pretreatment in blood, expanded then contracted after pembrolizumab.

TCRdb's copy holds only in-frame clones and misses some; the assay was immunoSEQ multiplex PCR. Counted here are about 3,500 clones, about four fifths occurring once; the ten biggest clones make up 7.4%. The source was primary tumor tissue, collected from a patient treated with pembrolizumab. The receptor was isolated from an adult with mismatch repair-deficient cancer.

The CDR3 protein is CASSQGLLAFF. DNA for the CDR3: TGTGCCAGCAGCCAAGGACTACTAGCGTTCTTC. The chain couples TRBV28 to TRBJ2-1; TRBD2 might be the D (6 bases). Germline V CDR1 and CDR2: MDHEN, SYDVKM. CDR3 length equals 11 residues. Trimming took 6 bases from V and 15 from J, leaving 15 bases between them. Full variable domain (missing parts from reference TRBV28 and TRBJ2-1): DVKVTQSSRYLVKRTGEKVFLECVQDMDHENMFWYRQDPGLGLRLIYFSYDVKMKEKGDIPEGYSVSREKKERFSLILESASTNQTSMYLCASSQGLLAFFGPGTRLTVL.